This T cell receptor (beta chain) was observed in a study of T-cell reconstitution after alpha-beta-depleted transplantation in children. The V gene's germline CDR1 is ENHRY and CDR2 SYGVKD. With 6 bases removed from V and 5 bases from J, the gap between germline ends came to 9 bases. The CDR3 length is 12 residues. It was with unique molecular identifiers that the TCRbeta library was prepared. TCRdb reprocessed the PCR reads with MiXCR, giving one entry per CDR3 protein. The table has around 300,000 distinct CDR3 sequences, around a tenth seen once. This clonotype was seen ten or more times. No antigen is known for it. Overall study findings and caveats: There were some patients whose high TCRbeta diversity at day 60 came from surviving recipient T cells and thymic progenitors. Newly produced T cells mostly provided counts and TCRbeta diversity after one year, as hyperexpanded clones declined. Reports say that about two months after transplant, the alpha-beta T cells came out of several hundred graft clones that had expanded.

This TCR derives from a boy under three years old with acute myeloid leukemia, due to receive a stem cell transplant. The chain joins TRBV10-3 to TRBJ2-3; unclear D gene. Specimen: PBMCs, collected before TCRalphabeta/CD19-depleted stem cell transplant. This chain's CDR3 is CAIRADGDTQYF. The CDR3 DNA is TGTGCCATCAGGGCAGATGGAGATACGCAGTATTTT.